This passage covers 9 T cell receptor beta chains from one sample sequenced in a study of blood T cell repertoires in COVID-19. TCRdb keeps only in-frame clones here, not all; method: immunoSEQ multiplex PCR. The sample holds 200,000 to 250,000 clones; about 84% are singletons and the top ten take about 13%. The sequenced sample consisted of peripheral blood. The receptors shown here come from a human donor in a cohort sampled during active COVID-19.

The V call is TRBV1, the J call TRBJ1-1. TRBV1 has pseudogene status. The CDR3 totals 13 residues. This CDR3 is CTSSQFSVTEAFF. CDR3 coding DNA: TGCACCAGCAGCCAATTTTCGGTGACTGAAGCTTTCTTT.

V usage is TRBV18 and J usage is TRBJ1-5, with D perhaps matching TRBD1 (5 bases). V was shortened by 4 bases and J by 2 bases, with 15 bases between the two germline ends. Germline CDR1 reads KGHSH; CDR2 reads LQKENI. This CDR3 is 16 amino acids long. CDR3 nucleotides: TGTGCCAGCTCACTCCGGGGCCCGGGAGGCAATCAGCCCCAGCATTTT. Encoded protein: CASSLRGPGGNQPQHF.

This chain connects TRBV28 to TRBJ1-3, with a tentative D call TRBD1 (5 bases). V lost 5 bases, J lost 0 bases, and 17 bases lay in between. Germline V gene lookup returns CDR1 MDHEN and CDR2 SYDVKM. CDR3 length: 17 residues. The DNA for the CDR3 is TGTGCCAGCAGTCCATGGGGGGTAGGGGCCTCTGGAAACACCATATATTTT. This gives the protein CASSPWGVGASGNTIYF.

This chain joins TRBV27 and TRBJ2-1; 8 bases line up with TRBD2. CDR3 size: 15 residues. Germline lookup yields CDR1 MNHEY and CDR2 SMNVEV (reference sequence). V was pared by 1 base and J by 6 bases, with 5 bases of the junction left unmatched. CDR3 bases: TGTGCCAGCAGTTTATGGCTAGCGGGTTCCAATGAGCAGTTCTTC. Its translation is CASSLWLAGSNEQFF.

The rearrangement links TRBV6-4 to TRBJ1-5; TRBD1 might be the D (5 bases). The length of the CDR3 is 20 residues. V dropped 8 bases and J dropped 0 bases, with 29 bases sitting between them. Germline lookup yields CDR1 MRHNA and CDR2 SNTAGT. CDR3 sequence reads: CASVRGANTDSRYSNQPQHF. The CDR3 region has the DNA TGTGCCAGCGTACGCGGGGCTAACACAGATAGTAGATATAGCAATCAGCCCCAGCATTTT.

The V and J genes are TRBV28 and TRBJ1-5; D unresolved. Trimming took off 6 bases at V and 3 bases at J, with 24 bases between the two ends. The CDR3 extends over 18 amino acids. The germline gives CDR1 MDHEN, CDR2 SYDVKM. Here the CDR3 DNA reads TGTGCCAGCAGATATTACACTGGCGGTGGGTATGACAATCAGCCCCAGCATTTT. It yields the protein CASRYYTGGGYDNQPQHF.

The V and J genes are TRBV28 and TRBJ2-1; TRBD2 is a possible D gene (6 bases). The CDR3 sequence is 15 residues long. Germline V gene lookup returns CDR1 MDHEN and CDR2 SYDVKM. V was trimmed by 2 bases and J by 3 bases, leaving 11 bases between them. CDR3 coding DNA: TGTGCCAGCAGTTTAAGGCGGGACGGCTACAATGAGCAGTTCTTC. It is translated as CASSLRRDGYNEQFF.

Ten or more counts support this clone. This rearrangement joins TRBV27 to TRBJ2-1, with 11 positions matching TRBD2. Germline-derived CDR1 and CDR2 are MNHEY and SMNVEV (reference sequence). This CDR3 is built from 15 residues. The J segment lost 3 bases and the V segment lost 4 bases, leaving 2 bases of the junction unmatched. Here the CDR3 reads CASSYSGGGYNEQFF. CDR3 bases: TGTGCCAGCAGTTATAGCGGGGGGGGCTACAATGAGCAGTTCTTC.

This chain connects TRBV4-2 to TRBJ2-1, with 12 bases fitting TRBD2. J lost 6 bases, V lost 4 bases, and 7 bases had no gene match. Germline V gene data show CDR1 as LGHNA and CDR2 as YNFKEQ. This CDR3 spans 16 amino acids. The CDR3 nucleotides are TGTGCCAGCAGCCGGGCCGTGACTAGCGGGAGCAATGAGCAGTTCTTC. Its translation is CASSRAVTSGSNEQFF.